This TCR beta chain was captured in a study of T cell responses to AZD1222 COVID-19 vaccine. Sequenced by immunoSEQ multiplex PCR; TCRdb stores in-frame clones only, minus some. The sample holds tens of thousands of clones, under 90% seen once. On this clone itself: Its antigen is not identified.

The CDR3 sequence is 18 residues long. The study's findings and limits: No day 14 peak samples; only post-peak repertoires were characterized.

Material: peripheral blood, obtained on day 0 of AZD1222 vaccination. The TCR sequence derives from an adult in good health. The rearrangement links TRBV12-2 to TRBJ2-7; the D segment call TRBD2 is taken from the table without a DNA check. TRBV12-2 is listed as a pseudogene. CDR3 coding DNA: TGTGCAAGTCGAAAAGCAGATGGGGGACTAGCGGGACCCTACGAGCAGTACTTC. It encodes CASRKADGGLAGPYEQYF.